What follows is one T cell receptor (beta chain) and its context. The CDR3 sequence is 15 residues long. The V end lost 2 bases, the J end lost 3 bases, and 10 bases lay between the germline ends. Germline V lookup: CDR1 MNHNS, CDR2 SASEGT. The data derive from a study of blood T cell repertoires in COVID-19. Study at large: Acute and convalescent COVID-19 specimens originated in the United States, Italy and Spain. T cells, B-cell-depleted T cells, or PBMCs provided the cDNA or gDNA that served as material.

Study processing details: Amplifying reference gene primers gave estimates of nucleated cell counts. Clones were read by immunoSEQ multiplex PCR, and TCRdb kept only the in-frame ones, dropping some. The V and J calls and clone size are taken from that table; D and trimming were inferred from the DNA. The profile covers roughly 76,000 clones, with around 86% appearing a single time and about 30% taken by the ten largest. Sequences were obtained from peripheral blood. V gene TRBV6-1 combines with J gene TRBJ1-4; D perhaps matches TRBD1 (6 bases). This clonotype originated in a woman of 80 years or more with active or convalescent COVID-19. The CDR3 DNA sequence: TGTGCCAGCAGTGAAACAGGGATGTCTAATGAAAAACTGTTTTTT. Translation: CASSETGMSNEKLFF.